This T cell receptor (beta chain) was captured by sequencing in a study of shared clonotypes between healthy human individuals. TCRdb's copy holds only in-frame clones and misses some; the assay was immunoSEQ multiplex PCR. Of hundreds of thousands of clones listed, roughly 96% are singletons. Study-level points and caveats: Sorted-subset sequencing, rarefaction showed, was incomplete despite large depth.

Details on this clone: As yet, its antigen is unknown.

Input material: memory CD8+ T cells sorted from blood. The sample's subset: CD45RO+ cells pooled with CCR7-negative TemRA cells. This TCR derives from a young man in good health.

CDR3 in amino acids: CASSYTTGNGNQPQHF. CDR3 in DNA: TGTGCCAGCAGTTACACGACAGGGAACGGTAATCAGCCCCAGCATTTT. The V call is TRBV6-6, the J call TRBJ1-5; TRBD1 matches 7 bases. This CDR3 comprises 16 residues. Trimming removed 2 bases from V and 4 bases from J; junction bases left unmatched: 8. Germline V lookup: CDR1 MNHNY, CDR2 SVGAGI (reference sequence).